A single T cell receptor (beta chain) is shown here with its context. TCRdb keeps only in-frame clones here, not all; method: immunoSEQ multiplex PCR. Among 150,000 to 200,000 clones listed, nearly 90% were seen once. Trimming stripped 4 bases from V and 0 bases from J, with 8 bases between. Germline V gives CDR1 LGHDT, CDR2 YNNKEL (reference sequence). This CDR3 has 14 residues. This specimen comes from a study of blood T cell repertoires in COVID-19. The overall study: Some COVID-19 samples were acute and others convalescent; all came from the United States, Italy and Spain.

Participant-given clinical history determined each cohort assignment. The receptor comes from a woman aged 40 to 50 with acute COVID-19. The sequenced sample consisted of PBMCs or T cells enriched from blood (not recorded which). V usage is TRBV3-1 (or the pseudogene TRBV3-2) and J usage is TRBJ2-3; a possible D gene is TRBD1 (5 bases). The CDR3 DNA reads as TGTGCCAGCAGCCCTAGACAGAGCACAGATACGCAGTATTTT. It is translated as CASSPRQSTDTQYF.